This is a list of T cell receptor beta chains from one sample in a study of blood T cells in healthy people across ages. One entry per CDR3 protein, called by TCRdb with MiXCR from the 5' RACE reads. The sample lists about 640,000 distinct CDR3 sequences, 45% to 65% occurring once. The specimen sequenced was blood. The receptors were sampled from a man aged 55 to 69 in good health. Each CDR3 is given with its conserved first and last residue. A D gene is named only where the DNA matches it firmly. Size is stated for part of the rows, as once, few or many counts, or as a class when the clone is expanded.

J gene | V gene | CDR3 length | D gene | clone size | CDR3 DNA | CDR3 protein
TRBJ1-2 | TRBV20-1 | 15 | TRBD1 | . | TGCAGTGCTAGAGATAGTTCGCAGGGGGCTTATGGCTACACCTTC | CSARDSSQGAYGYTF
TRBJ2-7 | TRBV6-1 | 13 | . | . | TGTGCCAGCAGTGACTCACAAGGGTTGGAGCAGTACTTC | CASSDSQGLEQYF
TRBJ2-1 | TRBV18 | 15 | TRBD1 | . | TGTGCCAGCTCACCAGGGGGGACAGGGTCCAATGAGCAGTTCTTC | CASSPGGTGSNEQFF
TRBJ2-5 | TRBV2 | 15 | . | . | TGTGCCAGCAGTCAACTAGAGCCAGGCCTTGGGACCCAGTACTTC | CASSQLEPGLGTQYF
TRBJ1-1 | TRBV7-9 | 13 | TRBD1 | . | TGTGCCAGCAGGGGGACAGCCTACACTGAAGCTTTCTTT | CASRGTAYTEAFF
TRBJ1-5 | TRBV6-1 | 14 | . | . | TGTGCCAGCAGTAACAGGGAGTGGGATCAGCCCCAGCATTTT | CASSNREWDQPQHF
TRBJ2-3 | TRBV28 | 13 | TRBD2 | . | TGTGCCAGCACCGGGGGGGCCGAAGATACGCAGTATTTT | CASTGGAEDTQYF
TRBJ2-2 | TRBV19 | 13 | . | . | TGTGCCAGTAGTATCCGGGGGCGCGGGGAGCTGTTTTTT | CASSIRGRGELFF
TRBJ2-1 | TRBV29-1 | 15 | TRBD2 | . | TGCAGCGTTGAGGCTAGCGGGGGCCATTACAATGAGCAGTTCTTC | CSVEASGGHYNEQFF
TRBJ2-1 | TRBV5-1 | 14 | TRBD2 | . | TGCGCGAGCCAGGAGACTAGCACTAGCAATGAGCAGTTCTTC | CASQETSTSNEQFF
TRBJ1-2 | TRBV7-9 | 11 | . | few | TGTGCCAGCAGCTCGTACGGGGGTGGCACCTTC | CASSSYGGGTF
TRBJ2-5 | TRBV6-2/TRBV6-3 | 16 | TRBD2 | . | TGTGCCAGCGTACTGGGCATAGCGGGGGCGCAAGAGACCCAGTACTTC | CASVLGIAGAQETQYF
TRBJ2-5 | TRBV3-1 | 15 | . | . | TGTGCCAGCAGCCAAGATCCCAGCGGGTATGGGACCCAGTACTTC | CASSQDPSGYGTQYF
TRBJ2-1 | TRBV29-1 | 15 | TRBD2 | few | TGCAGCGTTGGGTTGCTAGCGGAGCAATCAAGTGAGCAGTTCTTC | CSVGLLAEQSSEQFF
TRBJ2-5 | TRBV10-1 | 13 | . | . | TGCGCCAGCAGTGAACAGGTCGGGGAGACCCAGTACTTC | CASSEQVGETQYF
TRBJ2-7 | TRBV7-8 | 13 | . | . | TGTGCCAGTGGTTCCCCTAGCGACTACGAGCAGTACTTC | CASGSPSDYEQYF
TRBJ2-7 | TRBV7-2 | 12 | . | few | TGTGCCAGCAGCAATAGAGGCGGCGAGCAGTACTTC | CASSNRGGEQYF
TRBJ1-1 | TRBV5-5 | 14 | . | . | TGTGCCAGCAGCTTGCTGGGTGGAGACACTGAAGCTTTCTTT | CASSLLGGDTEAFF
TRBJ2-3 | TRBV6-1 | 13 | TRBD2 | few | TGTGCCAGCAAACTAGCGGGGGCGGATACGCAGTATTTT | CASKLAGADTQYF
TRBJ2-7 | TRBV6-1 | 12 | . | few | TGTGCCAGCAGAGGGGGGAACTACGAGCAGTACTTC | CASRGGNYEQYF
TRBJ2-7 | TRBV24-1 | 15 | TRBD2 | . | TGTGCCACCAGTGAGCCACGGGGGGGGTACAATGAGCAGTACTTC | CATSEPRGGYNEQYF
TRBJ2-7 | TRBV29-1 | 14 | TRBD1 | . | TGCAGCGCTAAACGGGGACAGGGGGCCTACGAGCAGTACTTC | CSAKRGQGAYEQYF
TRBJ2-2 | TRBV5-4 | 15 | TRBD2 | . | TGTGCCAGCAGCTCCGGGGGGGCCGGCACCGGGGAGCTGTTTTTT | CASSSGGAGTGELFF
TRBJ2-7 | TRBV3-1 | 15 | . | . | TGTGCCAGCAGCCCGGTACGAGCGGCCTCCTACGAGCAGTACTTC | CASSPVRAASYEQYF
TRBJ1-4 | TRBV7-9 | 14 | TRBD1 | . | TGTGCCAGCAGCACGGGACAGTCTAATGAAGAACTGTTTTTT | CASSTGQSNEELFF
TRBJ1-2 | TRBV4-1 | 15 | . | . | TGCGCCAGCAGCCAAGATCGGCAGGGGAACTATGGCTACACCTTC | CASSQDRQGNYGYTF
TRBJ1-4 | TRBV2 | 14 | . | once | TGTGCCAGCAGTGAAGCGGACGGTGGTGAAAAACTGTTTTTT | CASSEADGGEKLFF
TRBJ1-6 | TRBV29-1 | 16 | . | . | TGCAGCGTTGAGGGAATCAGCGGCAGAAATAATTCACCCCTCCACTTT | CSVEGISGRNNSPLHF
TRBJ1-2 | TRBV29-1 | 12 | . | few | TGCAGCGCTGGGGGGTTGGTCGATGGCTACACCTTC | CSAGGLVDGYTF
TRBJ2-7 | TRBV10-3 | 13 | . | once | TGTGCCATCAGTGAGAGGCAGAGGTACGAGCAGTACTTC | CAISERQRYEQYF
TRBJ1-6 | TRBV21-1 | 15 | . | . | TGTGCCAGCAGCAAAATGACCGAAGCACGGTCACCCCTCCACTTT | CASSKMTEARSPLHF
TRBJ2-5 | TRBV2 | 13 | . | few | TGTGCCAGCGAGGGGGACTTCCAAGAGACCCAGTACTTC | CASEGDFQETQYF
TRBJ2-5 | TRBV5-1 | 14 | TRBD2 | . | TGCGCCAGCAGCGCCGCTAGCGGGGCGGAGACCCAGTACTTC | CASSAASGAETQYF
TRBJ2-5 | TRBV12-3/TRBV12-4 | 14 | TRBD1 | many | TGTGCCAGCAGTGGGGGGACAGGGGAAGAGACCCAGTACTTC | CASSGGTGEETQYF
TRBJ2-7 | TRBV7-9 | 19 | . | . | TGTGCCAGCAGCTCCACCGCTAGCGAGAGAGGTAGGGCTACGTCCGAGCAGTACTTC | CASSSTASERGRATSEQYF
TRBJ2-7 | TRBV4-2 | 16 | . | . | TGTGCCAGCAGCCAAGGTTTGGCAGGGGCAAGCTACGAGCAGTACTTC | CASSQGLAGASYEQYF